This TCR beta chain derives from a study of OX40 agonist ivuxolimab in advanced cancers. Germline V CDR1 and CDR2: SGHRS, YFSETQ. V dropped 0 bases and J dropped 2 bases, with 14 bases sitting between them. The CDR3 extends over 16 amino acids. Sequencing was performed with immunoSEQ multiplex PCR; in TCRdb, only in-frame clones are kept and a portion is missing. This table holds approximately 68,000 clones, approximately 89% found once. Study findings and constraints: On average, CD8+ T cells had more expanded clones than CD4+.

As to this clone: The target antigen is unknown.

This TCR was recovered from an adult with an advanced solid tumor such as melanoma, head and neck, liver or kidney cancer. The sequenced sample was CD4+ or CD8+ T cells sorted from blood, obtained in a trial of the OX40 agonist ivuxolimab. The chain uses TRBV5-1 and TRBJ2-5; the D gene is possibly TRBD1 (7 bases). CDR3 loop: CASSLGSAGGQETQYF. The DNA for the CDR3 is TGCGCCAGCAGCTTGGGTTCGGCAGGGGGGCAAGAGACCCAGTACTTC. Full variable domain (remainder filled in from reference TRBV5-1 and TRBJ2-5): KAGVTQTPRYLIKTRGQQVTLSCSPISGHRSVSWYQQTPGQGLQFLFEYFSETQRNKGNFPGRFSGRQFSNSRSEMNVSTLELGDSALYLCASSLGSAGGQETQYFGPGTRLLVL.